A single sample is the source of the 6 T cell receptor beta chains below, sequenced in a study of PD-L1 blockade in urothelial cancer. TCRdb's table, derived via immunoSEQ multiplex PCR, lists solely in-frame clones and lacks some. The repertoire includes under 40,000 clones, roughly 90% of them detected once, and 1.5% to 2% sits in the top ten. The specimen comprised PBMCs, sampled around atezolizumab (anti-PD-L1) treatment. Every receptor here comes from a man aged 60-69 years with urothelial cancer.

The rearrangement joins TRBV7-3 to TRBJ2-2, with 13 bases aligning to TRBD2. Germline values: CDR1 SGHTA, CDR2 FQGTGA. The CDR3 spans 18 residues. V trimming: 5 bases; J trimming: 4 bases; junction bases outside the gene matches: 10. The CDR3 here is CASSRTSGGYRGTGELFF. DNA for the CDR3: TGTGCCAGCAGCCGGACTAGCGGGGGCTACCGGGGCACCGGGGAGCTGTTTTTT.

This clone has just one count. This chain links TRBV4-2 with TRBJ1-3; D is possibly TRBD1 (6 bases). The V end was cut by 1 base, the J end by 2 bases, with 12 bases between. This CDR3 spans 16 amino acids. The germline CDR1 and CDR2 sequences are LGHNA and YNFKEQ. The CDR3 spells CASSQGLQGAGNTIYF. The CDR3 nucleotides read TGTGCCAGCAGCCAAGGCCTACAGGGTGCTGGAAACACCATATATTTT.

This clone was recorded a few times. The CDR3 region has the DNA TGTGCCAGCAGACACGACGGAGACAATGAGCAGTTCTTC. It specifies CASRHDGDNEQFF. The chain uses TRBV27 and TRBJ2-1; D is unresolved. Trimming shortened V by 6 bases and J by 5 bases, and 11 bases separated the two germline ends. CDR3 size: 13 residues. Germline V lookup: CDR1 MNHEY, CDR2 SMNVEV (reference sequence).

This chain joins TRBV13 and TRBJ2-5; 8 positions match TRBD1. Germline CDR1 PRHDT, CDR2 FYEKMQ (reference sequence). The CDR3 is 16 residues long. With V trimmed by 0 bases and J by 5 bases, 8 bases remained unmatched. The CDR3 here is CASSLGRGRVGETQYF. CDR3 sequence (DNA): TGTGCCAGCAGCTTAGGCAGGGGGCGCGTCGGGGAGACCCAGTACTTC.

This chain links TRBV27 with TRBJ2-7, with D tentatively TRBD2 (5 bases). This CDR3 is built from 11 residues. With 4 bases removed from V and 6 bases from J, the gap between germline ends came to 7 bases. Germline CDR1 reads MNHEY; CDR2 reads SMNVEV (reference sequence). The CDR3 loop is CASSSSFEQYF. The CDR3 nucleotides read TGTGCCAGCAGTTCTAGCTTCGAGCAGTACTTC.

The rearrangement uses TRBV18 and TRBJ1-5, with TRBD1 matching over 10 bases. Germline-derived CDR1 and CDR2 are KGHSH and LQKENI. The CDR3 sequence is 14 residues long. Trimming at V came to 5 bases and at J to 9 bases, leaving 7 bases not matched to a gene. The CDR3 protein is CASSNDRGLRPQHF. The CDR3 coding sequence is TGTGCCAGCTCAAACGACAGGGGGCTAAGGCCCCAGCATTTT.